The 28 T cell receptor beta chains below were found in one sample sequenced in a study of cytomegalovirus exposure and HLA in healthy donors. The study ran its PCR with 60 Vbeta and 13 Jbeta primers. Assay used: immunoSEQ multiplex PCR; TCRdb lists only in-frame clones, some missing. The sample contains 150,000 to 200,000 clones, approximately 80% of which appear only once. Specimen: PBMCs. The receptors here all came from a male donor in good health and CMV-seropositive.

CDR3 amino acids: CASSLGGLAGGARHNEQFF. CDR3 in DNA: TGTGCCAGCAGCTTAGGGGGACTAGCGGGAGGTGCTCGGCACAATGAGCAGTTCTTC. J is TRBJ2-1 and V is TRBV7-9; TRBD2 matches at 15 bases. V shed 1 base, J shed 5 bases, and the junction held 9 bases outside the gene matches. Germline values: CDR1 SEHNR, CDR2 FQNEAQ (reference sequence). The CDR3 covers 19 residues.

This chain connects TRBV28 to TRBJ1-4, with unresolved D. Germline lookup yields CDR1 MDHEN and CDR2 SYDVKM. V was cut by 5 bases and J by 5 bases, with 12 bases left in between. The CDR3 is made up of 14 amino acids. The CDR3 DNA reads as TGTGCCAGCAGTCTATCGGGGTGGAATGAAAAACTGTTTTTT. This encodes CASSLSGWNEKLFF.

J is TRBJ2-7 and V is TRBV30; 7 nucleotides match TRBD1. Germline-derived CDR1 and CDR2 are GTSNPN and SVGIG (reference sequence). Trimming took 1 base from V and 6 from J; bases not matched to a gene: 6. The CDR3 is 13 amino acids. The CDR3 nucleotides are TGTGCCTGGAGTGACAGGGGATCGGGCGAGCAGTACTTC. Its translation: CAWSDRGSGEQYF.

This clone was seen more than once but under ten times. V usage is TRBV11-2 and J usage is TRBJ2-7; no definite D call. The germline CDR1 and CDR2 sequences are SGHAT and FQNNGV. The CDR3 has 14 residues. V was trimmed by 0 bases and J by 5 bases, leaving 11 bases between them. The CDR3 sequence: CASSLERGTHEQYF. CDR3 nucleotide sequence: TGTGCCAGCAGCTTAGAAAGAGGCACCCACGAGCAGTACTTC.

This chain uses TRBV11-2 with TRBJ2-1; 10 bases line up with TRBD2. Trimming cost V 5 bases and J 4 bases; bases outside gene matches: 8. Germline CDR1 reads SGHAT; CDR2 reads FQNNGV. The CDR3 runs 16 residues. The chain's CDR3 is CASSHTRTSGYNEQFF. CDR3 coding DNA: TGTGCCAGCAGCCATACGCGGACTAGCGGATACAATGAGCAGTTCTTC.

This clone was seen once. This sequence joins TRBV19 and TRBJ2-7; perhaps TRBD2 as D (6 bases). Per the germline V gene, CDR1 is LNHDA and CDR2 is SQIVND (reference sequence). The CDR3 extends over 13 amino acids. Trimming stripped 9 bases from V and 5 bases from J, with 17 bases between. CDR3 amino acids: CASGGGVGNEQYF. CDR3 nucleotide sequence: TGTGCCAGCGGAGGAGGGGTCGGCAACGAGCAGTACTTC.

This chain uses TRBV9 with TRBJ2-3; 7 nucleotides match TRBD1. This CDR3 has 17 amino acids. In germline, CDR1 is SGDLS, CDR2 YYNGEE. V lost 0 bases and J lost 4; bases outside the gene matches: 11. The CDR3 sequence: CASSVGVMGQGADTQYF. In nucleotides, the CDR3 is TGTGCCAGCAGCGTAGGAGTGATGGGGCAGGGGGCAGATACGCAGTATTTT.

J is TRBJ1-1 and V is TRBV10-1; TRBD1 aligns across 9 bases. V dropped 6 bases and J dropped 7; count of bases not matched to a gene: 6. The CDR3 runs to 13 residues. Germline-derived CDR1 and CDR2 are WNHNN and SYGVQD (reference sequence). CDR3 protein: CASRGTGHGEAFF. The CDR3 DNA follows: TGCGCCAGCAGGGGGACAGGGCATGGTGAAGCTTTCTTT.

V is TRBV30 and J is TRBJ2-4; D is perhaps TRBD2 (7 bases). The CDR3 length is 13 residues. The V gene's germline CDR1 is GTSNPN and CDR2 SVGIG (reference sequence). With 0 bases removed from V and 12 bases from J, the gap between germline ends came to 15 bases. The CDR3 DNA reads as TGTGCCTGGAGTGTAGGGGGGGGACCCAGTCAGTACTTC. It yields the protein CAWSVGGGPSQYF.

The chain joins TRBV6-6 to TRBJ2-1, with 7 bases identical to TRBD2. Germline values: CDR1 MNHNY, CDR2 SVGAGI (reference sequence). The junction had 16 bases not matched to a gene; V was cut back by 10 bases and J by 10 bases. This CDR3 has 14 residues. The CDR3 bases are TGTGCCATCGGCGAACCACGCACGGGGGGAGAGCAGTTCTTC. Translation: CAIGEPRTGGEQFF.

The chain is built from TRBV5-4 and TRBJ2-3; the match to TRBD2 covers 13 bases. After removal of 5 bases from V and 2 bases from J, the junction contained 17 bases not matched to a gene. Germline V gives CDR1 SGHNT, CDR2 YYREEE (reference sequence). This CDR3 spans 20 amino acids. CDR3 loop: CASRFILSWTSGRPTDTQYF. In DNA form, the CDR3 reads TGTGCCAGCAGATTTATCTTGAGTTGGACTAGCGGGAGACCCACAGATACGCAGTATTTT.

This chain joins TRBV18 and TRBJ1-5; the D is unclear. Between the trimmed V and J ends, which lost 5 bases and 4 bases, there was a span of 9 bases. This CDR3 comprises 13 residues. Germline V CDR1 and CDR2: KGHSH, LQKENI. CDR3 region: CASSTGRNQPQHF. Written as DNA, the CDR3 is TGTGCCAGCTCAACTGGGAGGAATCAGCCCCAGCATTTT. The entire variable domain, with the rest obtained from reference TRBV18 and TRBJ1-5, is as follows: NAGVMQNPRHLVRRRGQEARLRCSPMKGHSHVYWYRQLPEEGLKFMVYLQKENIIDESGMPKERFSAEFPKEGPSILRIQQVVRGDSAAYFCASSTGRNQPQHFGDGTRLSIL.

The V call is TRBV28, the J call TRBJ2-7; tentatively, D is TRBD1 (5 bases). This CDR3 has 13 amino acids. Germline V gives CDR1 MDHEN, CDR2 SYDVKM. Trimming left V 6 bases short and J 6 bases short, with 15 bases between. This CDR3 reads CASSSFGHGEQYF. Written as DNA, the CDR3 is TGTGCCAGCAGCTCTTTCGGACATGGCGAGCAGTACTTC.

This rearrangement joins TRBV18 to TRBJ2-2; D unresolved. CDR3 length: 17 residues. V lost 1 base, J lost 0 bases, and 12 bases lay in between. Germline CDR1 and CDR2: KGHSH and LQKENI. In DNA form, the CDR3 reads TGTGCCAGCTCACCACTCTCCGTTTCAGCGAACACCGGGGAGCTGTTTTTT. As protein: CASSPLSVSANTGELFF.

The chain couples TRBV4-1 to TRBJ2-1; D is undetermined. Germline CDR1 is MGHRA and CDR2 is YSYEKL. Trimming pared 1 base from V and 8 bases from J, leaving 6 bases between. CDR3 length: 12 amino acids. The CDR3 bases are TGCGCCAGCAGCCAAGTTCCTGATGAGCAGTTCTTC. Translated, it gives CASSQVPDEQFF.

The chain uses TRBV2 and TRBJ1-4; possible D gene TRBD1, 6 bases. This CDR3 is 14 amino acids long. CDR1 is SNHLY and CDR2 is FYNNEI in the germline V gene. V lost 3 bases, J lost 8 bases, and 13 bases lay in between. The CDR3 DNA sequence: TGTGCCAGCAGTGACTTGACAGGCCGGGAAAAACTGTTTTTT. This encodes CASSDLTGREKLFF.

This chain links TRBV6-5 with TRBJ1-1; D possibly corresponds to TRBD1 (5 bases). Germline V gene lookup returns CDR1 MNHEY and CDR2 SVGAGI. V was shortened by 0 bases and J by 0 bases, with 8 bases between the two germline ends. CDR3 length: 15 residues. The CDR3 region is CASSYSRGVNTEAFF. The DNA of the CDR3 is TGTGCCAGCAGTTACTCACGGGGGGTGAACACTGAAGCTTTCTTT.

For this clone: One junction end disagrees with the germline gene, perhaps due to a read error. The chain employs TRBV29-1 and TRBJ2-4; a possible D gene is TRBD2 (5 bases). Germline-derived CDR1 and CDR2 are SQVTM and ANQGSEA. This CDR3 contains 12 residues. The DNA for the CDR3 is TGCAGCGTGAGGGCAGCCAAAAACAGTCAGTACTTC. This gives the protein CSVRAAKNSQYF.

The chain is built from TRBV5-6 and TRBJ1-1; D is perhaps TRBD1 (5 bases). CDR1 is SGHDT, CDR2 YYEEEE, per germline. Trimming removed 4 bases at V and 5 bases at J, with 15 bases between. This CDR3 comprises 14 residues. The CDR3 sequence is CASSQGGQFTEAFF. In nucleotides, the CDR3 is TGTGCCAGCAGCCAGGGTGGTCAATTTACTGAAGCTTTCTTT.

The rearrangement joins TRBV28 to TRBJ2-1; possibly TRBD2 for D (6 bases). This CDR3 comprises 14 residues. V was pared by 5 bases and J by 2 bases, with 10 bases between. Germline assignment: CDR1 MDHEN and CDR2 SYDVKM. CDR3 DNA sequence: TGTGCCAGCAGTAGCGGGTGGGCCTACAATGAGCAGTTCTTC. This encodes CASSSGWAYNEQFF.

The chain combines TRBV7-9 with TRBJ2-5; 9 bases fit TRBD2. Matching the DNA end better, TRBJ2-7 makes the J call doubtful. Germline V gives CDR1 SEHNR, CDR2 FQNEAQ (reference sequence). This CDR3 has 15 residues. CDR3 DNA sequence: TGTGCCAGCACCCTGAGTAGCGGGGGTTTCTACGAGCAGTACTTC. Its protein product is CASTLSSGGFYEQYF.

The gene calls are TRBV11-2 and TRBJ2-7, with D hard to call. Germline assignment: CDR1 SGHAT and CDR2 FQNNGV. This CDR3 comprises 14 residues. V lost 6 bases and J lost 0, with 12 bases in between. CDR3 amino acids: CASSITADSYEQYF. The CDR3 DNA sequence: TGTGCCAGCAGTATCACAGCTGACTCCTACGAGCAGTACTTC.

The chain uses TRBV6-5 and TRBJ2-1; 9 bases are a match to TRBD2. V lost 4 bases and J lost 1; bases outside the gene matches: 5. The CDR3 runs 16 residues. CDR1 is MNHEY and CDR2 is SVGAGI in the germline V gene. The CDR3: CASSSNSGSSYNEQFF. In DNA form, the CDR3 reads TGTGCCAGCAGTTCGAATAGCGGGAGTTCCTACAATGAGCAGTTCTTC.

The rearrangement uses TRBV29-1 and TRBJ1-5; a possible D gene is TRBD1 (6 bases). Per the germline V gene, CDR1 is SQVTM and CDR2 is ANQGSEA. The germline V and J ends were trimmed by 1 base and 3 bases, with 13 bases remaining between them. The CDR3 loop spans 15 amino acids. CDR3 loop: CSVEALQGYNQPQHF. The CDR3 DNA sequence: TGCAGCGTTGAAGCCTTACAGGGCTACAATCAGCCCCAGCATTTT.

This sequence joins TRBV4-3 and TRBJ1-5, with 8 bases matching TRBD1. From germline, CDR1 is LGHNA and CDR2 YSLEER. Trimming cost V 1 base and J 7 bases; bases outside gene matches: 6. The CDR3 contains 15 residues. This CDR3 is CASSQVWTGYQPQHF. As DNA, the CDR3 is TGCGCCAGCAGCCAAGTCTGGACAGGGTACCAGCCCCAGCATTTT.

Notes on this clone: Its ends do not fully match the called genes, so a read error is possible. J is TRBJ1-4 and V is TRBV20-1, with a weak D call TRBD1 (5 bases). This CDR3 comprises 9 residues. Germline assignment: CDR1 DFQATT and CDR2 SNEGSKA (reference sequence). Here the CDR3 reads CSANRGKVF. The CDR3, as DNA: TGCAGTGCTAACCGGGGGAAGGTTTTC.

V and J are TRBV9 and TRBJ1-3; 7 bases agree with TRBD1. The length of the CDR3 is 15 residues. Germline-derived CDR1 and CDR2 are SGDLS and YYNGEE. The V gene end was trimmed by 0 bases and the J gene end by 2 bases; junction bases not matched to a gene: 2. The CDR3 bases are TGTGCCAGCAGCGTAGGAGGACAGGCTGGAAACACCATATATTTT. It translates to CASSVGGQAGNTIYF.

The chain joins TRBV7-2 to TRBJ2-5, with TRBD2 identical over 11 bases. Judging by the DNA end, TRBJ2-7 fits better; the J call may be wrong. CDR3 length: 16 amino acids. Germline V gene sequence: CDR1 SGHTA, CDR2 FQGNSA. CDR3 DNA: TGTGCCAGCAGCTTAGCCCCTAGCGGGGGGAGTGTCGAGCAGTACTTC. It is translated as CASSLAPSGGSVEQYF.